This TCR beta chain was captured in a study of patients and donors after allogeneic stem cell transplantation. TCRdb called the RT-PCR reads again in MiXCR, with one record for every CDR3 protein. The data show over 150,000 distinct CDR3 sequences, approximately 30% seen once. This clonotype turned up a few times. This TCR came from a human donor who was either an allogeneic HSCT recipient or a stem cell or donor lymphocyte infusion donor (not recorded which). It is not recorded whose cells these are; they may come from a transplant donor. Sequenced input: blood, either unsorted or a sorted T cell fraction (not recorded which).

The CDR3 DNA follows: TGTGCCAGCAGTCCCAACTACGAGCAGTACTTC. It is translated as CASSPNYEQYF. V gene TRBV12-3 or TRBV12-4 combines with J gene TRBJ2-7; no clear D gene. This CDR3 has 11 amino acids. The V end lost 5 bases, the J end lost 3 bases, and 5 bases lay between the germline ends.